These 12 T cell receptor beta chains were all obtained from the same sample, sequenced in a study of shared clonotypes between healthy human individuals. Sequenced by immunoSEQ multiplex PCR; TCRdb stores in-frame clones only, minus some. The data contain more than 550,000 clones, around 91% of them seen just once; the ten biggest clones take up about 33%. Sample: memory CD8+ T cells from PBMCs. Subset here: CD45RO+ cells pooled with CCR7-negative TemRA cells. The source is a man younger than 35 in good health. Some clones in this sample may be carry-over from other donors' samples.

This clone occurred once. The chain uses TRBV2 and TRBJ1-1; the D gene is possibly TRBD1 (5 bases). The germline V gene has CDR1 SNHLY and CDR2 FYNNEI. The length of the CDR3 is 13 residues. V dropped 11 bases and J dropped 4 bases, with 17 bases sitting between them. CDR3 DNA sequence: TGTGCCCCTCGGGGGGATGGGTTCACTGAAGCTTTCTTT. Translated: CAPRGDGFTEAFF.

The V call is TRBV9, the J call TRBJ1-5, with a possible D match to TRBD1 (5 bases). Germline assignment: CDR1 SGDLS and CDR2 YYNGEE. The CDR3 loop spans 13 amino acids. The ends were cut back, 3 bases at V and 7 bases at J, with 11 bases in the middle. DNA of the CDR3: TGTGCCAGCAGCGGGGGGTCCGGGCAGCCCCAGCATTTT. Translation: CASSGGSGQPQHF.

The chain links TRBV5-1 to TRBJ2-3; D is unresolved. The germline CDR1 and CDR2 sequences are SGHRS and YFSETQ. V lost 0 bases and J 0 bases, leaving 14 bases between the germline ends. The CDR3 covers 17 residues. The CDR3 sequence is CASSLVSRKTSTDTQYF. CDR3 DNA sequence: TGCGCCAGCAGCTTGGTATCCCGAAAAACTAGCACAGATACGCAGTATTTT.

The V and J genes are TRBV2 and TRBJ2-5; D unresolved. In germline, CDR1 is SNHLY, CDR2 FYNNEI. This CDR3 region has 15 residues. V was clipped by 4 bases and J by 1 base, with 13 bases between them. The CDR3 bases are TGTGCCAGCAGTGGACACGGGTTCCTCCAAGAGACCCAGTACTTC. It specifies CASSGHGFLQETQYF.

CDR3 sequence (DNA): TGTGCCACCAGTTGGGGACTGACGAACACTGAAGCTTTCTTT. The encoded protein is CATSWGLTNTEAFF. The chain carries TRBV19 and TRBJ1-1, with D possibly TRBD1 on 5 matching bases. Germline V gene data show CDR1 as LNHDA and CDR2 as SQIVND (reference sequence). CDR3 length: 14 residues. Trimming cost V 10 bases and J 1 base, with 16 bases left between them.

The rearrangement uses TRBV4-1 and TRBJ2-5; no definite D call. Germline V gives CDR1 MGHRA, CDR2 YSYEKL. Between the trimmed V and J ends, which lost 0 bases and 5 bases, there was a span of 10 bases. The CDR3 runs to 14 residues. CDR3 protein: CASSQDKEVETQYF. CDR3 sequence (DNA): TGCGCCAGCAGCCAAGATAAGGAAGTGGAGACCCAGTACTTC.

The J gene is TRBJ2-5, the V gene TRBV4-1, with 7 bases lining up with TRBD2. The length of the CDR3 is 15 residues. Germline V gene lookup returns CDR1 MGHRA and CDR2 YSYEKL. V lost 1 base, J lost 5 bases, and 7 bases stayed unmatched. CDR3 coding DNA: TGCGCCAGCAGCCAAGGGGGTGGACTAGGGGAGACCCAGTACTTC. It specifies CASSQGGGLGETQYF.

The rearrangement uses TRBV29-1 and TRBJ2-7; 7 positions agree with TRBD1. Germline lookup yields CDR1 SQVTM and CDR2 ANQGSEA. V gave up 1 base and J gave up 0 bases; unmatched junction bases: 15. There are 18 residues in the CDR3. Here the CDR3 DNA reads TGCAGCGTTGAAGGCCCCCTGCTGCCGGGACAGAGCTCCTACGAGCAGTACTTC. Encoded protein: CSVEGPLLPGQSSYEQYF.

This chain joins TRBV5-1 and TRBJ2-7; D is perhaps TRBD2 (5 bases). Germline V lookup: CDR1 SGHRS, CDR2 YFSETQ. The CDR3 runs to 15 residues. V lost 5 bases to trimming and J lost 1 base, with 16 bases between them. The CDR3 nucleotides are TGCGCCAGCAGTTTAATCCCATCGGGATCCTACGAGCAGTACTTC. Translating it yields CASSLIPSGSYEQYF. The full variable domain, its missing parts supplied by reference TRBV5-1 and TRBJ2-7, is KAGVTQTPRYLIKTRGQQVTLSCSPISGHRSVSWYQQTPGQGLQFLFEYFSETQRNKGNFPGRFSGRQFSNSRSEMNVSTLELGDSALYLCASSLIPSGSYEQYFGPGTRLTVT.

The genes are TRBV7-9 and TRBJ1-3, with no clear D. Trimming removed 2 bases from V and 0 bases from J, with 11 bases in between. CDR1 is SEHNR and CDR2 is FQNEAQ in the germline V gene (reference sequence). The CDR3 is 16 residues long. CDR3 sequence: CASSLIYGGSGNTIYF. The DNA for the CDR3 is TGTGCCAGCAGCTTAATTTACGGTGGCTCTGGAAACACCATATATTTT. The full variable domain, in which reference TRBV7-9 and TRBJ1-3 provide the parts outside the CDR3, is DTGVSQNPRHKITKRGQNVTFRCDPISEHNRLYWYRQTLGQGPEFLTYFQNEAQLEKSRLLSDRFSAERPKGSFSTLEIQRTEQGDSAMYLCASSLIYGGSGNTIYFGEGSWLTVV.

The chain carries TRBV18 and TRBJ2-7, with 10 positions matching TRBD1. The germline V gene has CDR1 KGHSH and CDR2 LQKENI. Germline trimming cut 0 bases from V and 2 bases from J; bases unmatched to any gene: 1. The CDR3 length is 15 residues. DNA for the CDR3: TGTGCCAGCTCACCACCCGGACAGGGGGCCTACGAGCAGTACTTC. The encoded protein is CASSPPGQGAYEQYF. Full variable domain (remainder filled in from reference TRBV18 and TRBJ2-7): NAGVMQNPRHLVRRRGQEARLRCSPMKGHSHVYWYRQLPEEGLKFMVYLQKENIIDESGMPKERFSAEFPKEGPSILRIQQVVRGDSAAYFCASSPPGQGAYEQYFGPGTRLTVT.

The CDR3 sequence is CASSLTGYSTDTQYF. CDR3 DNA sequence: TGTGCCAGCAGCTTAACTGGCTACAGCACAGATACGCAGTATTTT. V is TRBV7-3 and J is TRBJ2-3; D unresolved. This CDR3 is 15 amino acids long. The V gene lost 0 bases and the J gene lost 0 bases, with 7 bases spanning the gap. Looked up from germline, CDR1 is SGHTA and CDR2 is FQGTGA.